This TCR beta chain originates from a study of control samples from healthy donors and cancer patients (dated by TCRdb to about 2020). V and J lose 0 bases and 4 bases, and a span of 6 bases separates them. The CDR3, from cysteine to phenylalanine, totals 13 residues. The kept DNA is CDR3 alone, 39 bases in frame from the first base. Library preparation was by the immunoSEQ multiplex PCR assay. The table comes from immuneACCESS by way of TCRdb, which keeps in-frame sequences with V and J called. Part of the clones is missing from these tables; in studies checked, under half for an unresolved V gene and the rest for unknown reasons. The sample table records about 140,000 clones; roughly 89% of these occur just once. Jointly, the top ten make up under 9% of the sample. This clone was counted once. Its antigen remains unidentified. The sample holds no much larger clone one base away, and base qualities are not on file.

The specimen sequenced was blood. The sequence joins TRBV12-3 or TRBV12-4 to TRBJ1-2, with the D gene not clear enough to name. The receptor's source is a man aged 18 to 29 in good health. At the DNA level, the sequence is TGTGCCAGCAGTTTAGCCGAGAGCTATGGCTACACCTTC. This sequence encodes CASSLAESYGYTF.